The 29 T cell receptor beta chains presented below share a single source sample, sequenced in a study of monozygotic twins with inflammatory bowel disease (dated by TCRdb to about 2019). Preparation of the library involved 5' RACE. Sequencing was performed on an Illumina HiSeq 2500. The reads were reprocessed in TCRdb, with one entry per CDR3 protein sequence and no accompanying DNA. This sample's records show approximately 390,000 distinct CDR3 sequences. Less than 2.5% of the sample comes from the top ten. Source material: blood. The receptors shown here come from a human donor with ulcerative colitis or Crohn's disease, or a healthy co-twin of an affected twin (not recorded which).

The V and J genes are TRBV5-4 and TRBJ2-6. There are 16 residues in the CDR3. Germline CDR1 is SGHNT and CDR2 is YYREEE (reference sequence). The CDR3 sequence: CASSAGKARGANVLTF.

The chain links TRBV12-3 or TRBV12-4 to TRBJ2-1. The CDR3 extends over 11 amino acids. The CDR3 is CASRLTNEQFF.

The chain recombines TRBV5-1 with TRBJ2-7; checking the TCRdb D call of TRBD1 is not possible without DNA. This CDR3 has 14 amino acids. Germline V gives CDR1 SGHRS, CDR2 YFSETQ. The CDR3 sequence is CASSTDTGRYEQYF.

This rearrangement joins TRBV20-1 to TRBJ2-3; with no DNA, the TCRdb D assignment of TRBD2 cannot be verified. The germline V gene encodes CDR1 DFQATT and CDR2 SNEGSKA (reference sequence). This CDR3 region has 14 residues. CDR3 region: CSATLAAITDTQYF.

The chain employs TRBV30 and TRBJ2-7. The germline V gene encodes CDR1 GTSNPN and CDR2 SVGIG (reference sequence). The CDR3 is 13 amino acids. CDR3: CAWSKGGSYEQYF.

The CDR3 spells CASSPRLAAYNEQFF. This rearrangement joins TRBV9 to TRBJ2-1; TCRdb lists TRBD2, though no DNA is available to test this call. This CDR3 is 15 amino acids long. Per the germline V gene, CDR1 is SGDLS and CDR2 is YYNGEE. The full variable domain, with the rest looked up from reference TRBV9 and TRBJ2-1, is DSGVTQTPKHLITATGQRVTLRCSPRSGDLSVYWYQQSLDQGLQFLIQYYNGEERAKGNILERFSAQQFPDLHSELNLSSLELGDSALYFCASSPRLAAYNEQFFGPGTRLTVL.

V and J are TRBV28 and TRBJ1-1. Germline V gene data show CDR1 as MDHEN and CDR2 as SYDVKM. This CDR3 comprises 13 residues. The CDR3 loop is CASNLRQNTEAFF.

The chain employs TRBV7-9 and TRBJ2-3; the TCRdb call, TRBD2, lacks DNA for checking. The CDR3 runs to 16 residues. Germline V gives CDR1 SEHNR, CDR2 FQNEAQ (reference sequence). The CDR3 loop reads CASSLLDFLEGGTQYF.

The V gene is TRBV12-3 or TRBV12-4, the J gene TRBJ2-1; the D gene TCRdb calls, TRBD2, cannot be checked with no DNA. CDR3 length equals 13 residues. CDR3 region: CASRTEAPSEQFF.

The V gene is TRBV5-1, the J gene TRBJ2-3; TCRdb's D gene call, TRBD2, goes unchecked for lack of DNA. Germline CDR1 reads SGHRS; CDR2 reads YFSETQ. The CDR3 has 16 amino acids. CDR3 sequence: CASSLETMSGTDTQYF.

The chain couples TRBV6-5 to TRBJ2-6. The CDR3 runs 15 residues. Germline CDR1 and CDR2: MNHEY and SVGAGI. CDR3 region: CASSYDRSGANVLTF.

The chain links TRBV10-3 to TRBJ2-2. Germline V CDR1 and CDR2: ENHRY, SYGVKD. CDR3 size: 15 residues. The CDR3: CAIRRDGVDTGELFF.

V and J are TRBV7-9 and TRBJ2-5; the TRBD1 assignment by TCRdb is unverifiable without DNA. The CDR3 loop spans 15 amino acids. Germline CDR1 SEHNR, CDR2 FQNEAQ (reference sequence). CDR3 in amino acids: CASSKPGQGQETQYF. The complete variable domain, with remaining parts taken from reference TRBV7-9 and TRBJ2-5, reads DTGVSQNPRHKITKRGQNVTFRCDPISEHNRLYWYRQTLGQGPEFLTYFQNEAQLEKSRLLSDRFSAERPKGSFSTLEIQRTEQGDSAMYLCASSKPGQGQETQYFGPGTRLLVL.

The rearrangement uses TRBV5-6 and TRBJ1-2; the D gene TCRdb calls, TRBD1, cannot be checked with no DNA. This CDR3 is 13 amino acids long. Germline V gene lookup returns CDR1 SGHDT and CDR2 YYEEEE. CDR3 protein: CASSFGAEGGYTF.

The chain has TRBV7-9 and TRBJ2-1; TCRdb's D call of TRBD2 is untestable without DNA. The germline gives CDR1 SEHNR, CDR2 FQNEAQ (reference sequence). The CDR3 covers 17 residues. CDR3 amino acids: CASSPGALAGIYNEQFF.

The chain couples TRBV25-1 to TRBJ2-3. The CDR3 is made up of 14 amino acids. Germline V gene sequence: CDR1 MGHDK, CDR2 SYGVNS. The CDR3 here is CASSVPLATDTQYF.

The chain joins TRBV20-1 to TRBJ1-5; TCRdb calls TRBD1, which cannot be checked without DNA. This CDR3 region has 13 residues. Germline V gives CDR1 DFQATT, CDR2 SNEGSKA (reference sequence). The CDR3 here is CSARRDRDQPQHF.

The rearrangement links TRBV15 to TRBJ1-1; the D gene TCRdb calls, TRBD1, cannot be checked with no DNA. Germline V gives CDR1 LNHNV, CDR2 YYDKDF (reference sequence). The CDR3 length is 16 residues. The CDR3 loop is CATSTPGRDSNTEAFF.

This chain connects TRBV5-1 to TRBJ1-1. From germline, CDR1 is SGHRS and CDR2 YFSETQ. The CDR3 spans 13 residues. This CDR3 is CASSLVGRTEAFF. Filled out from reference TRBV5-1 and TRBJ1-1, the complete variable domain reads KAGVTQTPRYLIKTRGQQVTLSCSPISGHRSVSWYQQTPGQGLQFLFEYFSETQRNKGNFPGRFSGRQFSNSRSEMNVSTLELGDSALYLCASSLVGRTEAFFGQGTRLTVV.

In terms of frequency, this clonotype is medium-sized (0.01 to 0.1%). CDR3 loop: CASSSQTSEKETQYF. This sequence joins TRBV7-9 and TRBJ2-5; checking the TCRdb D call of TRBD2 is not possible without DNA. Germline CDR1 reads SEHNR; CDR2 reads FQNEAQ (reference sequence). The CDR3 extends over 15 amino acids.

This chain uses TRBV5-1 with TRBJ2-2. CDR1 SGHRS and CDR2 YFSETQ come from the germline V gene. This CDR3 is 15 amino acids long. This CDR3 reads CASSLADPRRGELFF.

The chain is built from TRBV3-1 and TRBJ2-3; TCRdb's D call, TRBD2, is unchecked because there is no DNA. CDR3 size: 17 residues. The germline V gene has CDR1 LGHDT and CDR2 YNNKEL (reference sequence). The CDR3 protein is CASSQGLTSGRADTQYF.

The chain carries TRBV5-1 and TRBJ1-5; TCRdb's D call, TRBD1, is unchecked because there is no DNA. The CDR3 extends over 19 amino acids. CDR1 and CDR2 (germline): SGHRS, YFSETQ. This CDR3 reads CASSWKDRGYQYSNQPQHF.

This chain links TRBV20-1 with TRBJ1-1. Germline-derived CDR1 and CDR2 are DFQATT and SNEGSKA (reference sequence). CDR3 size: 14 residues. This chain's CDR3 is CSARGVSANTEAFF.

The chain joins TRBV4-2 to TRBJ1-4; TCRdb's D gene call, TRBD1, goes unchecked for lack of DNA. Germline-derived CDR1 and CDR2 are LGHNA and YNFKEQ. The CDR3 covers 15 residues. The CDR3 reads CASSQKQDRDEKLFF.

The V call is TRBV29-1, the J call TRBJ1-1. The germline CDR1 and CDR2 sequences are SQVTM and ANQGSEA. CDR3 length: 12 residues. This CDR3 reads CSVVSSGAEAFF.

This chain links TRBV20-1 with TRBJ1-1. This CDR3 is 11 amino acids long. The germline gives CDR1 DFQATT, CDR2 SNEGSKA (reference sequence). This CDR3 reads CSAIGGTEAFF.

This chain joins TRBV20-1 and TRBJ2-7; without DNA, the TCRdb call of TRBD1 cannot be checked. CDR1 and CDR2 (germline): DFQATT, SNEGSKA (reference sequence). The CDR3 extends over 13 amino acids. CDR3 loop: CSASWGAGREQYF.

The rearrangement uses TRBV5-4 and TRBJ2-1; TCRdb gives TRBD2 as the D gene, but with no DNA this cannot be confirmed. Germline V CDR1 and CDR2: SGHNT, YYREEE (reference sequence). CDR3 length: 15 residues. CDR3 sequence: CASSFAGLAGGEQFF.